This T cell receptor beta chain was sequenced for a study of blood T cell repertoires in COVID-19. Across the study: From T cells, B-cell-depleted T cells, or PBMCs came the material, which was cDNA or gDNA.

Original processing methods: It was from reference gene primer amplification that nucleated cell counts were estimated. Method: immunoSEQ multiplex PCR; TCRdb's copy keeps in-frame clones and lacks some. The V and J calls and the clone size are those of that table, but D and trimming were determined from the DNA. The table lists more than 60,000 clones, around 83% of them singletons. Sequencing input: peripheral blood. The source is a middle-aged man with acute or convalescent COVID-19.

For the CDR3, the DNA is TGTGCCAGTAGTCCGGGACAGGGGCAGACTGAAGCTTTCTTT. Translation gives CASSPGQGQTEAFF. This chain links TRBV19 with TRBJ1-1; TRBD1 aligns across 10 bases. After removal of 5 bases from V and 5 bases from J, the junction contained 5 bases not matched to a gene. CDR1 is LNHDA, CDR2 SQIVND, per germline (reference sequence). The CDR3 covers 14 residues.